One and the same sample provided the 15 T cell receptor beta chains below, sequenced in a study. Treg sorting used a CD4+CD25+CD127-/low gate. TCRdb called the 5' RACE reads again in MiXCR, with one record for every CDR3 protein. The profile shows around 50,000 distinct CDR3 sequences, less than 30% of them singletons. Source material: tumor-infiltrating Tregs sorted from the breast tumor. The receptor source for this set is a female donor with breast cancer.

The genes are TRBV3-1 and TRBJ2-3; TRBD2 matches at 11 bases. With 3 bases clipped from V and 0 bases from J, the junction kept 2 bases outside the gene matches. The CDR3 runs to 16 residues. Germline V CDR1 and CDR2: LGHDT, YNNKEL (reference sequence). CDR3 DNA sequence: TGTGCCAGCAGCCAGCTAGCGGGGGGCAGCACAGATACGCAGTATTTT. It specifies CASSQLAGGSTDTQYF.

This clonotype has a count of ten or more. The chain is built from TRBV12-5 and TRBJ2-3; D uncertain. This CDR3 contains 18 residues. Germline assignment: CDR1 LGHNT and CDR2 FRNRAP. V lost 4 bases, J lost 8 bases, and 28 bases lay in between. CDR3 in amino acids: CASGWIPNPQRVVGTQYF. CDR3 bases: TGTGCTAGTGGTTGGATCCCAAACCCCCAGCGAGTCGTGGGTACGCAGTATTTT.

This clonotype has a count of ten or more. The genes are TRBV7-2 and TRBJ2-3; D is uncertain. Germline loops: CDR1 SGHTA, CDR2 FQGNSA. With 2 bases removed from V and 2 bases from J, the gap between germline ends came to 5 bases. The CDR3 is 13 residues long. The CDR3 loop is CASSLPNTDTQYF. CDR3 in DNA: TGTGCCAGCAGCTTACCTAACACAGATACGCAGTATTTT. The full variable domain, its missing parts supplied by reference TRBV7-2 and TRBJ2-3, is GAGVSQSPSNKVTEKGKDVELRCDPISGHTALYWYRQSLGQGLEFLIYFQGNSAPDKSGLPSDRFSAERTGGSVSTLTIQRTQQEDSAVYLCASSLPNTDTQYFGPGTRLTVL.

The chain is built from TRBV5-1 and TRBJ2-2; D call uncertain. CDR1 and CDR2 (germline): SGHRS, YFSETQ. With 2 bases removed from V and 3 bases from J, the gap between germline ends came to 2 bases. The CDR3 has 12 amino acids. The DNA for the CDR3 is TGCGCCAGCAGCTTCTACACCGGGGAGCTGTTTTTT. Protein product: CASSFYTGELFF.

This clonotype was recorded a few times. The gene calls are TRBV6-5 and TRBJ2-7; TRBD1 is a possible D gene (5 bases). Germline V gene lookup returns CDR1 MNHEY and CDR2 SVGAGI. The V gene lost 7 bases and the J gene lost 1 base, with 17 bases spanning the gap. The CDR3 runs to 15 residues. The CDR3 here is CASTKARGQSYEQYF. The DNA for the CDR3 is TGTGCCAGCACCAAAGCGAGAGGACAATCCTACGAGCAGTACTTC.

This rearrangement joins TRBV4-3 to TRBJ1-2; TRBD1 might be the D (5 bases). Germline CDR1 LGHNA, CDR2 YSLEER. The CDR3 covers 16 residues. The ends were cut back, 0 bases at V and 2 bases at J, with 13 bases in the middle. The CDR3: CASSQDSPRENYGYTF. CDR3 nucleotides: TGCGCCAGCAGCCAAGATTCTCCCAGGGAAAACTATGGCTACACCTTC.

This clonotype has a handful of counts. V usage is TRBV20-1 and J usage is TRBJ2-5, with D possibly being TRBD1 (5 bases). Germline values: CDR1 DFQATT, CDR2 SNEGSKA (reference sequence). The ends were cut back, 3 bases at V and 2 bases at J, with 13 bases in the middle. The CDR3 contains 14 residues. The CDR3 DNA reads TGCAGTGCTAGGCGCCAGGGCTTTCAAGAGACCCAGTACTTC. It encodes CSARRQGFQETQYF.

V gene TRBV5-4 combines with J gene TRBJ2-5; 10 bases fit TRBD2. Germline V gives CDR1 SGHNT, CDR2 YYREEE (reference sequence). Unmatched junction bases numbered 6, after V lost 0 bases and J lost 1 base. This CDR3 is 17 amino acids long. The CDR3 region has the DNA TGTGCCAGCAGCTTGGGGCCTAGCGGGAGTGTCCAAGAGACCCAGTACTTC. Residues: CASSLGPSGSVQETQYF. The whole variable domain, remainder taken from reference TRBV5-4 and TRBJ2-5, is ETGVTQSPTHLIKTRGQQVTLRCSSQSGHNTVSWYQQALGQGPQFIFQYYREEENGRGNFPPRFSGLQFPNYSSELNVNALELDDSALYLCASSLGPSGSVQETQYFGPGTRLLVL.

This clonotype was picked up one time. CDR3: CASGSEGARSLNEQFF. As DNA, the CDR3 is TGTGCCAGCGGCTCGGAGGGAGCCCGAAGCCTAAATGAGCAGTTCTTC. The chain combines TRBV11-3 with TRBJ2-1; a possible D gene is TRBD2 (6 bases). Trimming cost V 8 bases and J 7 bases, with 24 bases left between them. This CDR3 region has 16 residues. CDR1 is SGHNT, CDR2 YENEEA, per germline. Full variable domain (rest looked up from reference TRBV11-3 and TRBJ2-1): EAGVVQSPRYKIIEKKQPVAFWCNPISGHNTLYWYLQNLGQGPELLIRYENEEAVDDSQLPKDRFSAERLKGVDSTLKIQPAELGDSAVYLCASGSEGARSLNEQFFGPGTRLTVL.

V and J are TRBV20-1 and TRBJ2-3; D could derive from TRBD1 or TRBD2 (5 bases each). Trimming removed 0 bases from V and 2 bases from J, with 15 bases in between. There are 16 residues in the CDR3. Germline V gene data show CDR1 as DFQATT and CDR2 as SNEGSKA (reference sequence). The DNA of the CDR3 is TGCAGTGCTAGAGACTTTATTCGGGGCCACACAGATACGCAGTATTTT. Amino acid sequence: CSARDFIRGHTDTQYF.

This clonotype was seen only a few times. This rearrangement joins TRBV15 to TRBJ2-5, with 8 bases matching TRBD1. Germline CDR1 reads LNHNV; CDR2 reads YYDKDF (reference sequence). Unmatched junction bases numbered 4, after V lost 3 bases and J lost 4 bases. The CDR3 is 14 amino acids. The CDR3 DNA sequence: TGTGCCACCAGCAGGGGACAGGTCGGAGAGACCCAGTACTTC. It is translated as CATSRGQVGETQYF. Full variable domain (missing parts from reference TRBV15 and TRBJ2-5): DAMVIQNPRYQVTQFGKPVTLSCSQTLNHNVMYWYQQKSSQAPKLLFHYYDKDFNNEADTPDNFQSRRPNTSFCFLDIRSPGLGDTAMYLCATSRGQVGETQYFGPGTRLLVL.

The J gene is TRBJ1-1, the V gene TRBV9; no reliable D call. Trimming stripped 1 base from V and 4 bases from J, with 11 bases between. The CDR3 runs 14 residues. From germline, CDR1 is SGDLS and CDR2 YYNGEE. CDR3: CASSVRPSVTEAFF. The CDR3 DNA reads TGTGCCAGCAGCGTACGCCCCAGTGTCACTGAAGCTTTCTTT.

Regarding this clonotype: This sequence may be a read error, since a much larger clone differs from it by one base. In DNA form, the CDR3 reads TGTGCCAGCAGTGAAGCGCTGGGGTGTGGCTACACCTTC. Translated: CASSEALGCGYTF. The genes are TRBV6-1 and TRBJ1-2; D remains ambiguous. CDR1 is MNHNS and CDR2 is SASEGT in the germline V gene. The CDR3 sequence is 13 residues long. Trimming pared 0 bases from V and 7 bases from J, leaving 9 bases between.

This clonotype has at least ten counts. This chain uses TRBV9 with TRBJ2-5, with D possibly matching TRBD2 (7 bases). This CDR3 region has 16 residues. Deletions cut 3 bases from V and 1 base from J, with 16 bases between. From germline, CDR1 is SGDLS and CDR2 YYNGEE. The DNA of the CDR3 is TGTGCCAGCAGCGCCAAGCGGGGAGGGGGCCAAGAGACCCAGTACTTC. Translating it yields CASSAKRGGGQETQYF. Full variable domain (outside the CDR3, taken from reference TRBV9 and TRBJ2-5): DSGVTQTPKHLITATGQRVTLRCSPRSGDLSVYWYQQSLDQGLQFLIQYYNGEERAKGNILERFSAQQFPDLHSELNLSSLELGDSALYFCASSAKRGGGQETQYFGPGTRLLVL.

This rearrangement joins TRBV11-2 to TRBJ2-1; 11 bases are shared with TRBD1. Germline V gives CDR1 SGHAT, CDR2 FQNNGV. Trimming took 3 bases from V and 5 from J; bases not matched to a gene: 18. This CDR3 has 20 amino acids. The chain's CDR3 is CASSLKFRDRGSSGNNEQFF. CDR3 bases: TGTGCCAGCAGCTTGAAGTTCCGGGACAGGGGGTCTAGCGGTAACAATGAGCAGTTCTTC.